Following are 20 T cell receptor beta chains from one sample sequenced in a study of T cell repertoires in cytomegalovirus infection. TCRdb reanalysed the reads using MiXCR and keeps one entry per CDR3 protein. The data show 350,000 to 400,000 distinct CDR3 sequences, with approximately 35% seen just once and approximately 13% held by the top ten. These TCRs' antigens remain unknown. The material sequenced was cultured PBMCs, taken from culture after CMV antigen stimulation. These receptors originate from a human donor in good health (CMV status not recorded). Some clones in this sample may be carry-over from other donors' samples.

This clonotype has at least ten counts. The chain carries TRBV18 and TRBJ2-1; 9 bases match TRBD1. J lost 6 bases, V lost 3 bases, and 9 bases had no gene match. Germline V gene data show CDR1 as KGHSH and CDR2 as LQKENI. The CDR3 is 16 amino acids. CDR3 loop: CASSPPGTGKGNEQFF. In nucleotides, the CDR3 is TGTGCCAGCTCACCGCCCGGGACAGGGAAGGGCAATGAGCAGTTCTTC. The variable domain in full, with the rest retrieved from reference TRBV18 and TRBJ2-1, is NAGVMQNPRHLVRRRGQEARLRCSPMKGHSHVYWYRQLPEEGLKFMVYLQKENIIDESGMPKERFSAEFPKEGPSILRIQQVVRGDSAAYFCASSPPGTGKGNEQFFGPGTRLTVL.

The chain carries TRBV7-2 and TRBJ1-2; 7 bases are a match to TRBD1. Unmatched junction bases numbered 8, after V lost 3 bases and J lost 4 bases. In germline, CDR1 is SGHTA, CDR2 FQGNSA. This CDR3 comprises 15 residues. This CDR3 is CASSFGGTEPYGYTF. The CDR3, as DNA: TGTGCCAGCAGCTTCGGAGGGACAGAACCCTATGGCTACACCTTC.

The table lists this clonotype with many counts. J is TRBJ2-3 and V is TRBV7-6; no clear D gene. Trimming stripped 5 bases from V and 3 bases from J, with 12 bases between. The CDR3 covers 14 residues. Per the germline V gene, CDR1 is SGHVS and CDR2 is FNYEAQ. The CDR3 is CASSPMSATDTQYF. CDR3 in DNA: TGTGCCAGCAGCCCCATGTCGGCTACAGATACGCAGTATTTT.

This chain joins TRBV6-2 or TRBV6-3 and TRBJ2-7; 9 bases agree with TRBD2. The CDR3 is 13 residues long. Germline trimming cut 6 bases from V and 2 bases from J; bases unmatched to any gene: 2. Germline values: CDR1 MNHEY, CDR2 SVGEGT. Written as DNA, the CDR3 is TGTGCCAGCAGGCTAGCGGGACCCTACGAGCAGTACTTC. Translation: CASRLAGPYEQYF.

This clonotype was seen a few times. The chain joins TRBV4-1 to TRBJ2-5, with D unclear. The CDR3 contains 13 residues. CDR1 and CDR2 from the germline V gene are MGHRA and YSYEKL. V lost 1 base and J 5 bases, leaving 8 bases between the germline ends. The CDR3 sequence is CASSQGPLETQYF. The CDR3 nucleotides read TGCGCCAGCAGCCAAGGTCCTCTGGAGACCCAGTACTTC.

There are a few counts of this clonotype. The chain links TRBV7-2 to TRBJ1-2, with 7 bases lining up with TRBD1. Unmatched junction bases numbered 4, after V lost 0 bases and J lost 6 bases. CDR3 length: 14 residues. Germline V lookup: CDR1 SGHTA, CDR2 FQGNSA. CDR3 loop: CASSLAPTGDGYTF. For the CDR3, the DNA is TGTGCCAGCAGCTTAGCCCCTACAGGGGATGGCTACACCTTC.

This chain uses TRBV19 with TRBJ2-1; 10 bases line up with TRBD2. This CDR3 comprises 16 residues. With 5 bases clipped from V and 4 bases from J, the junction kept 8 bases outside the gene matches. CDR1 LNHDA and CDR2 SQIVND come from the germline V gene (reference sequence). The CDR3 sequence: CASSGKLAGRYNEQFF. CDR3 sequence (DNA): TGTGCCAGTAGTGGAAAACTAGCGGGACGGTACAATGAGCAGTTCTTC.

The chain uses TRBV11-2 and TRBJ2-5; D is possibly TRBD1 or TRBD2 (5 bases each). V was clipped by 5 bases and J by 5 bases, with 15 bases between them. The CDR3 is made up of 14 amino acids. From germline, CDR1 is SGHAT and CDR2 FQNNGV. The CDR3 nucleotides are TGTGCCAGCAGCGCATCTGGGGGAGAGGAGACCCAGTACTTC. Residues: CASSASGGEETQYF.

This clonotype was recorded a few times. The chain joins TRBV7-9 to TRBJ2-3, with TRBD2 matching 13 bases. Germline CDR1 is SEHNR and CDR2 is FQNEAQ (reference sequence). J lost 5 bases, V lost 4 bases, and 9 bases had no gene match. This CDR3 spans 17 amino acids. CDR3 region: CASSSRLAGGDIDTQYF. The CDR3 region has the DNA TGTGCCAGCAGCTCGAGACTAGCGGGAGGAGACATAGATACGCAGTATTTT. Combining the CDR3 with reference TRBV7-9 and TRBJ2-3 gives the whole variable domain DTGVSQNPRHKITKRGQNVTFRCDPISEHNRLYWYRQTLGQGPEFLTYFQNEAQLEKSRLLSDRFSAERPKGSFSTLEIQRTEQGDSAMYLCASSSRLAGGDIDTQYFGPGTRLTVL.

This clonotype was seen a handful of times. The CDR3 DNA reads as TGTGCCAGCAGCCAAAATGCCGGCACTGAAGCTTTCTTT. This gives the protein CASSQNAGTEAFF. The chain links TRBV7-2 to TRBJ1-1; D call uncertain. This CDR3 region has 13 residues. Germline lookup yields CDR1 SGHTA and CDR2 FQGNSA. Deletions cut 5 bases from V and 4 bases from J, with 11 bases between.

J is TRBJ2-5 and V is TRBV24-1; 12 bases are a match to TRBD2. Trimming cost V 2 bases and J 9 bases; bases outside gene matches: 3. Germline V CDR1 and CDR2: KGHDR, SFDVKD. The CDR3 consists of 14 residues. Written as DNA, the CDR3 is TGTGCCACCAGTGATTCCGGGACTAGCGGGTCCCAGTACTTC. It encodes CATSDSGTSGSQYF.

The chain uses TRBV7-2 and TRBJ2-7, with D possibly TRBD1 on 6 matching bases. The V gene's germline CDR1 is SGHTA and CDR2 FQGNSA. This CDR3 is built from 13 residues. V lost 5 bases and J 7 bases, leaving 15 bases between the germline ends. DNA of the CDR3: TGTGCCAGCAGCCAGACCCCCGGGACAGAGCAGTACGTC. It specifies CASSQTPGTEQYV.

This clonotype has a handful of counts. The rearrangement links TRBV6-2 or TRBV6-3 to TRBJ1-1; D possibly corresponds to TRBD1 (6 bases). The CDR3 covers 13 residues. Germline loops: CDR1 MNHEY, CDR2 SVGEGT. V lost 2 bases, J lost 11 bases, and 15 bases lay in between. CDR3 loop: CASSYPGEVKAFF. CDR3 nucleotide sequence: TGTGCCAGCAGTTACCCAGGGGAGGTGAAGGCTTTCTTT.

The CDR3 DNA sequence: TGTGCCAGCAGCTTAGCAGGGGGACAGGAGCAGTTCTTC. Translation gives CASSLAGGQEQFF. V usage is TRBV7-9 and J usage is TRBJ2-1; 7 nucleotides agree with TRBD1. Germline CDR1 and CDR2: SEHNR and FQNEAQ (reference sequence). The CDR3 is 13 amino acids. Trimming cost V 0 bases and J 10 bases; bases outside gene matches: 3.

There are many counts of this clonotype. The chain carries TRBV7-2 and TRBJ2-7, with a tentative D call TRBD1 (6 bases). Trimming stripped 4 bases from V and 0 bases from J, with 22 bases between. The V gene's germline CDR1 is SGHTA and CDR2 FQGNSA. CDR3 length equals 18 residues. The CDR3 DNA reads TGTGCCAGCAGCTACCAAGTGACAGGTTTGACCTACTCCTACGAGCAGTACTTC. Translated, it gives CASSYQVTGLTYSYEQYF.

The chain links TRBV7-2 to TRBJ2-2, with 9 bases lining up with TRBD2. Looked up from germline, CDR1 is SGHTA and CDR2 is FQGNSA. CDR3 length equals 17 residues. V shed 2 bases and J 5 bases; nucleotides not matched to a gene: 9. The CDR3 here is CASSLTLAGATTGELFF. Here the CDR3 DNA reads TGTGCCAGCAGCTTAACACTAGCGGGCGCTACTACCGGGGAGCTGTTTTTT.

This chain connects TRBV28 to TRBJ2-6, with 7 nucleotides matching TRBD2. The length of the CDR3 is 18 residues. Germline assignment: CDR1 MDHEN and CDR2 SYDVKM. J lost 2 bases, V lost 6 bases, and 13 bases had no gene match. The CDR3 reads CASRPEDGGRPGANVLTF. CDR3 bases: TGTGCCAGCAGGCCGGAGGACGGCGGGAGACCTGGGGCCAACGTCCTGACTTTC.

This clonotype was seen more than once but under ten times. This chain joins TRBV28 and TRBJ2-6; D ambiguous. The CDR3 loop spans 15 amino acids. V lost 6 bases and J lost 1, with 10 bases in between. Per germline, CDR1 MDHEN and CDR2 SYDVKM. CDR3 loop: CASRPPSSGANVLTF. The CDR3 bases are TGTGCCAGCAGGCCCCCGAGTTCTGGGGCCAACGTCCTGACTTTC.

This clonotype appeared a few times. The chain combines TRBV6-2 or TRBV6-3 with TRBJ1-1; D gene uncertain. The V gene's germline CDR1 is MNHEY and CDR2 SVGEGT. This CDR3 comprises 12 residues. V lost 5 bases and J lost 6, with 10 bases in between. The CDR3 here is CASSRGEAEAFF. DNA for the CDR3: TGTGCCAGCAGTCGCGGTGAGGCTGAAGCTTTCTTT.

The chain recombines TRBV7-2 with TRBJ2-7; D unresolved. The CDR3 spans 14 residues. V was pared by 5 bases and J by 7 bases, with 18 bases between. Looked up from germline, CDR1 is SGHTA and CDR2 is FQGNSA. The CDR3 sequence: CASSPRGGVIEQYV. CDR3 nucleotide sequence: TGTGCCAGCAGCCCGCGAGGCGGAGTCATTGAGCAGTACGTC.